This TCR beta chain stems from a study of graft-versus-host responses after intestinal transplantation. Across the study: Anti-thymocyte globulin induction preceded three to four years of tacrolimus and steroid maintenance in all recipients.

From germline, CDR1 is SGHTA and CDR2 FQGNSA. This CDR3 comprises 15 residues. V lost 3 bases, J lost 1 base, and 2 bases stayed unmatched. As regards this clone: What it binds is not known.

Overall study findings and caveats: In recipient marrow, GvH clones were found, and some appeared first in ileum or blood.

The assay was immunoSEQ multiplex PCR, and TCRdb's table has in-frame clones only and misses some. The profile covers some 88,000 clones, with 85% to 95% appearing a single time and about 2% taken by the ten largest. The receptor was isolated from a human donor who received an intestinal transplant. V usage is TRBV7-2 and J usage is TRBJ2-7; 11 bases line up with TRBD2. Material: unstimulated CD8+ T cells sorted from spleen or lymph node cells, obtained before intestinal transplant. CDR3 DNA sequence: TGTGCCAGCAGCTTTACTAGCGGGGGTTCCTACGAGCAGTACTTC. Protein sequence: CASSFTSGGSYEQYF.